The 3 T cell receptor beta chains below all came from one sample that was sequenced in a study of blood T cell repertoires in COVID-19. Assay: immunoSEQ multiplex PCR; the TCRdb copy retains only in-frame clones and omits some. This sample has roughly 190,000 clones; 70% to 90% occur once, and the top ten carry approximately 11%. Sequenced sample: peripheral blood. The receptors were gathered from an older woman with COVID-19, enrolled during active disease.

This chain links TRBV25-1 with TRBJ1-1, with D tentatively TRBD1 (5 bases). CDR3 length: 13 residues. V was shortened by 3 bases and J by 5 bases, with 10 bases between the two germline ends. Germline values: CDR1 MGHDK, CDR2 SYGVNS. This chain's CDR3 is CASSDPGVTEAFF. The CDR3 bases are TGTGCCAGCAGTGATCCGGGGGTGACTGAAGCTTTCTTT. The variable domain in full, with the rest retrieved from reference TRBV25-1 and TRBJ1-1, is EADIYQTPRYLVIGTGKKITLECSQTMGHDKMYWYQQDPGMELHLIHYSYGVNSTEKGDLSSESTVSRIRTEHFPLTLESARPSHTSQYLCASSDPGVTEAFFGQGTRLTVV.

The chain recombines TRBV6-6 with TRBJ2-5; D may be TRBD1 (5 bases). The CDR3 runs 14 residues. Germline V gives CDR1 MNHNY, CDR2 SVGAGI (reference sequence). V lost 6 bases to trimming and J lost 5 bases, with 16 bases between them. CDR3 protein: CASSPKQVGETQYF. In DNA form, the CDR3 reads TGTGCCAGCAGCCCCAAACAGGTGGGGGAGACCCAGTACTTC.

This chain connects TRBV6-5 to TRBJ2-1, with D possibly TRBD2 on 5 matching bases. V gave up 2 bases and J gave up 1 base, with 9 bases separating them. This CDR3 comprises 15 residues. Germline V gene lookup returns CDR1 MNHEY and CDR2 SVGAGI. The CDR3 is CASSYEGVSYNEQFF. CDR3 bases: TGTGCCAGCAGTTACGAGGGAGTGTCCTACAATGAGCAGTTCTTC.